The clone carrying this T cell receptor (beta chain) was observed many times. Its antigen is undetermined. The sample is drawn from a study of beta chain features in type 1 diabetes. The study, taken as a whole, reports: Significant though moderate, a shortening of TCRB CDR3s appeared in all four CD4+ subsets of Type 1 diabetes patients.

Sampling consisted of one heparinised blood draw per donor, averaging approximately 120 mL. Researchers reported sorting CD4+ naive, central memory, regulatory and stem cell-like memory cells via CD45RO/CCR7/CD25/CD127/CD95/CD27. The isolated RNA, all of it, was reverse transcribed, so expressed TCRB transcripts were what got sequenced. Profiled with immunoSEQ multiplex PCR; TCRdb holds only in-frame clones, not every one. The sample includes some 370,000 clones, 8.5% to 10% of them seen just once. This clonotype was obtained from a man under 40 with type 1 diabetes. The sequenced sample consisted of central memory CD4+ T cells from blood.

The CDR3 here is CASSAASSSYEQYF. CDR3 in DNA: TGCGCCAGCAGCGCCGCTAGCAGCTCCTACGAGCAGTACTTC. The chain has TRBV5-1 and TRBJ2-7; maybe TRBD2 (5 bases). The CDR3 is made up of 14 amino acids. The V end was cut by 4 bases, the J end by 0 bases, with 11 bases between. Germline CDR1 SGHRS, CDR2 YFSETQ.